A selection of T cell receptor beta chains follows, all from one sample in a study of T-cell reconstitution after alpha-beta-depleted transplantation in children. In TCRdb, the PCR reads were re-called with MiXCR into one record per CDR3 protein. The sample comprises 450,000 to 700,000 distinct CDR3 sequences, 25% to 30% of which are singletons, and 30% to 45% rests with the top ten. Source: PBMCs, taken before TCRalphabeta/CD19-depleted stem cell transplant. These receptors were obtained from a boy younger than two with Wiskott-Aldrich syndrome, due to receive a stem cell transplant. Both conserved end residues are part of each CDR3. Each record gives: V gene, D gene, clone size, J gene, CDR3 protein, CDR3 DNA. D genes are given only for firm matches. Only part of the rows carry a size: once, few, many, or a class if the clone is expanded.

>TRBV5-1|TRBD2|NA|TRBJ2-3
CASSRTSGRGNTQYF
TGCGCCAGCAGCCGGACTAGCGGGAGGGGTAATACGCAGTATTTT
>TRBV12-3/TRBV12-4|TRBD2|NA|TRBJ2-1
CASCPYGTSGRQYNEQFF
TGTGCCAGCTGTCCGTATGGGACTAGCGGGAGGCAATACAATGAGCAGTTCTTC
>TRBV7-2|NA|once|TRBJ1-5
CASSLAPGQGNQPQHF
TGTGCCAGCAGCTTAGCGCCCGGGCAGGGCAATCAGCCCCAGCATTTT
>TRBV20-1|NA|once|TRBJ2-1
CSASPPRSGTRARDEQFF
TGCAGTGCTAGCCCCCCTCGTAGCGGCACAAGGGCCCGGGATGAGCAGTTCTTC
>TRBV5-1|TRBD2|NA|TRBJ2-7
CASSSGLALYEQYF
TGCGCCAGCAGCTCTGGACTAGCCCTCTACGAGCAGTACTTC
>TRBV9|NA|few|TRBJ2-1
CASSVAGALNNEQFF
TGTGCCAGCAGCGTAGCAGGGGCCCTTAACAATGAGCAGTTCTTC
>TRBV5-1|NA|few|TRBJ2-2
CASSVGRVRGNTGELFF
TGCGCCAGCAGCGTAGGCCGCGTCAGGGGGAACACCGGGGAGCTGTTTTTT
>TRBV7-3|TRBD1|few|TRBJ2-1
CASSSNPTGANEQFF
TGTGCCAGCAGCTCGAACCCGACAGGGGCAAATGAGCAGTTCTTC
>TRBV20-1|NA|NA|TRBJ2-2
CSARDPSVGELFF
TGCAGTGCTAGAGACCCCTCGGTTGGGGAGCTGTTTTTT
>TRBV12-3/TRBV12-4|NA|NA|TRBJ1-3
CASSEWDRISGNTIYF
TGTGCCAGCTCCGAATGGGACCGAATCTCTGGAAACACCATATATTTT
>TRBV28|NA|NA|TRBJ1-2
CASSLTGRPNYGYTF
TGTGCCAGCAGTTTGACCGGAAGACCTAACTATGGCTACACCTTC
>TRBV5-5|TRBD1|NA|TRBJ2-2
CASSLQTGTASTGELFF
TGTGCCAGCAGCCTACAGACAGGGACAGCGAGCACCGGGGAGCTGTTTTTT
>TRBV28|TRBD2|NA|TRBJ2-5
CASSRLAEVQETQYF
TGTGCCAGCAGCCGACTAGCGGAAGTACAAGAGACCCAGTACTTC
>TRBV12-3/TRBV12-4|NA|once|TRBJ1-6
CASSSGSGDSPLHF
TGTGCCAGCAGTTCGGGCAGCGGTGATTCACCCCTCCACTTT